These 20 T cell receptor beta chains originate from one sample sequenced in a study of CD8 T cells in ankylosing spondylitis. TCRdb analysed the 5' RACE reads with MiXCR anew, one entry per CDR3 protein. Here the sample spans 250,000 or so distinct CDR3 sequences, about 20% being singletons. Sequencing was done on a sample of blood, either unsorted or a sorted T cell fraction (not recorded which). The receptor set was obtained from a male donor with ankylosing spondylitis or in good health (not recorded which).

This clonotype turned up a few times. This chain connects TRBV6-5 to TRBJ2-7, with D tentatively TRBD1 (6 bases). CDR1 and CDR2 (germline): MNHEY, SVGAGI. The CDR3 extends over 14 amino acids. V gave up 6 bases and J gave up 1 base, with 13 bases separating them. The CDR3 nucleotides read TGTGCCAGCAGCAACTCGGACAGATCCTACGAGCAGTACTTC. Translated: CASSNSDRSYEQYF.

The V gene is TRBV11-2, the J gene TRBJ1-1; maybe TRBD1 (5 bases). The germline CDR1 and CDR2 sequences are SGHAT and FQNNGV. This CDR3 has 14 amino acids. Trimming removed 2 bases at V and 1 base at J, with 8 bases between. This CDR3 reads CASSLMDTNTEAFF. The CDR3 DNA is TGTGCCAGCAGCTTAATGGACACGAACACTGAAGCTTTCTTT.

This clonotype has just a few counts. The DNA of the CDR3 is TGTGCCAGCAGCGTAGGGGACAGGGTGTCTGAGGAGACCCAGTACTTC. Its translation: CASSVGDRVSEETQYF. This chain links TRBV9 with TRBJ2-5, with 9 bases aligning to TRBD1. The CDR3 extends over 16 amino acids. Trimming at V came to 0 bases and at J to 5 bases, leaving 8 bases not matched to a gene. Germline V gene data show CDR1 as SGDLS and CDR2 as YYNGEE.

In this sample, this clonotype turned up many times. The chain carries TRBV11-2 and TRBJ2-2, with 12 bases aligning to TRBD2. Trimming at V came to 3 bases and at J to 9 bases, leaving 5 bases not matched to a gene. Looked up from germline, CDR1 is SGHAT and CDR2 is FQNNGV. This CDR3 has 15 amino acids. CDR3 region: CASSLTSGSYRELFF. In nucleotides, the CDR3 is TGTGCCAGCAGCTTGACTAGCGGGAGCTACCGGGAGCTGTTTTTT.

V is TRBV28 and J is TRBJ2-3; D gene ambiguous. The V end lost 0 bases, the J end lost 1 base, and 11 bases lay between the germline ends. Germline CDR1 is MDHEN and CDR2 is SYDVKM. CDR3 size: 16 residues. In nucleotides, the CDR3 is TGTGCCAGCAGTTTATGGGCGGTACCAGGCACAGATACGCAGTATTTT. This codes for CASSLWAVPGTDTQYF.

This clonotype occurred a few times. The chain links TRBV3-1 to TRBJ2-1; 10 positions agree with TRBD2. The germline V gene encodes CDR1 LGHDT and CDR2 YNNKEL (reference sequence). Trimming removed 2 bases from V and 4 bases from J; junction bases left unmatched: 11. The CDR3 loop spans 18 amino acids. CDR3 amino acids: CASSQRGVAGGPYNEQFF. The CDR3 nucleotides are TGTGCCAGCAGCCAAAGGGGGGTAGCGGGAGGTCCTTACAATGAGCAGTTCTTC.

This clonotype has just a few counts. The genes are TRBV7-2 and TRBJ1-1, with 7 bases lining up with TRBD1. The CDR3 runs 14 residues. The V and J ends lost 5 bases and 5 bases, in that order; junction bases with no gene match: 8. CDR1 is SGHTA, CDR2 FQGNSA, per germline. For the CDR3, the DNA is TGTGCCAGCAGCCCCAACTACAGGGGAACTGAAGCTTTCTTT. Its protein product is CASSPNYRGTEAFF.

With regard to this clonotype: One junction end does not reproduce the germline sequence, and a read error may be involved. The chain employs TRBV6-2 or TRBV6-3 and TRBJ2-3, with 15 bases matching TRBD2. The CDR3 is 16 residues long. Germline V gene sequence: CDR1 MNHEY, CDR2 SVGEGT. The chain's CDR3 is CATIGLAGGIVDTQSF. CDR3 nucleotide sequence: TGTGCCACCATCGGACTAGCGGGAGGGATCGTGGATACGCAGTCTTTT.

This clonotype was seen more than once but under ten times. The chain couples TRBV25-1 to TRBJ2-4, with 7 bases lining up with TRBD2. The CDR3 covers 16 residues. Germline values: CDR1 MGHDK, CDR2 SYGVNS. The ends lost 6 bases at V and 2 bases at J; junction bases unmatched: 10. Written as DNA, the CDR3 is TGTGCCAGCAGCTCCGGGCTAGCGGCTTCCAAAAACATTCAGTACTTC. Amino acid sequence: CASSSGLAASKNIQYF.

The sample holds a few counts of this clonotype. This may come from a read error, since a much larger clone is one base off. V and J are TRBV7-9 and TRBJ2-7, with D unresolved. This CDR3 has 12 residues. Trimming left V 2 bases short and J 1 base short, with 3 bases between. Looked up from germline, CDR1 is SEHNR and CDR2 is FQNEAQ (reference sequence). CDR3 sequence reads: CASSLRSYEQYF. The CDR3 DNA reads as TGTGCCAGCAGCTTAAGATCCTACGAGCAGTACTTC.

This clonotype was observed at least ten times. The chain combines TRBV29-1 with TRBJ1-4, with D perhaps TRBD1 (6 bases). This CDR3 region has 14 residues. Trimming removed 2 bases from V and 8 bases from J, with 15 bases in between. The germline V gene has CDR1 SQVTM and CDR2 ANQGSEA. CDR3 DNA sequence: TGCAGCGTTGAAATTAGGGACATGGAGGAAAAACTGTTTTTT. It translates to CSVEIRDMEEKLFF.

There are a few counts of this clonotype. The chain couples TRBV9 to TRBJ2-7, with a tentative D call TRBD1 (5 bases). V was shortened by 0 bases and J by 1 base, with 8 bases between the two germline ends. The germline gives CDR1 SGDLS, CDR2 YYNGEE. CDR3 length equals 14 residues. CDR3 sequence (DNA): TGTGCCAGCAGCGTAGCTACAGGATCCTACGAGCAGTACTTC. This sequence encodes CASSVATGSYEQYF.

J is TRBJ2-5 and V is TRBV25-1, with 7 bases matching TRBD1. Per germline, CDR1 MGHDK and CDR2 SYGVNS. The CDR3 consists of 12 residues. The junction had 6 bases not matched to a gene; V was cut back by 5 bases and J by 9 bases. The CDR3 reads CASSPSGQSQYF. CDR3 coding DNA: TGTGCCAGCAGTCCTTCGGGACAGTCCCAGTACTTC.

This clonotype was counted between two and nine times. The chain employs TRBV19 and TRBJ1-1; 8 bases are a match to TRBD1. The CDR3 is 13 amino acids. The V gene end was trimmed by 5 bases and the J gene end by 7 bases; junction bases not matched to a gene: 6. CDR1 and CDR2 (germline): LNHDA, SQIVND (reference sequence). The CDR3: CASSAGGADEAFF. The CDR3 nucleotides are TGTGCCAGTAGTGCAGGGGGCGCAGATGAAGCTTTCTTT.

There are a few counts of this clonotype. The V and J genes are TRBV6-1 and TRBJ1-5, with D maybe TRBD1 (5 bases). The germline V gene encodes CDR1 MNHNS and CDR2 SASEGT. V was cut by 2 bases and J by 5 bases, with 7 bases left in between. This CDR3 has 13 amino acids. CDR3 loop: CASSERGYQPQHF. CDR3 bases: TGTGCCAGCAGTGAAAGGGGCTATCAGCCCCAGCATTTT.

The CDR3 bases are TGCAGCGTGGAGGTGGGGGCCCTTATGAACACTGAAGCTTTCTTT. It translates to CSVEVGALMNTEAFF. The chain combines TRBV29-1 with TRBJ1-1; D may be TRBD1 (6 bases). Trimming cost V 6 bases and J 0 bases, with 17 bases left between them. The CDR3 runs to 15 residues. Germline values: CDR1 SQVTM, CDR2 ANQGSEA.

The chain has TRBV6-1 and TRBJ2-3; D ambiguous. The CDR3 length is 13 residues. Germline-derived CDR1 and CDR2 are MNHNS and SASEGT. Trimming shortened V by 5 bases and J by 3 bases, and 9 bases separated the two germline ends. CDR3 residues: CASSPLTTDTQYF. The CDR3 coding sequence is TGTGCCAGCAGTCCATTAACAACAGATACGCAGTATTTT.

This clonotype was detected many times. CDR3 residues: CASGSGGPLSYNEQFF. DNA for the CDR3: TGTGCCAGCGGGTCGGGGGGCCCGCTCTCCTACAATGAGCAGTTCTTC. The V and J genes are TRBV6-1 and TRBJ2-1, with a possible D match to TRBD2 (7 bases). CDR3 length: 16 amino acids. V was shortened by 8 bases and J by 0 bases, with 17 bases between the two germline ends. Germline V lookup: CDR1 MNHNS, CDR2 SASEGT.

This sequence joins TRBV29-1 and TRBJ2-1, with D maybe TRBD2 (5 bases). V was pared by 3 bases and J by 4 bases, with 10 bases between. This CDR3 contains 13 residues. CDR1 and CDR2 (germline): SQVTM, ANQGSEA. Written as DNA, the CDR3 is TGCAGCGTTGAGGGTAGGGAGTACAATGAGCAGTTCTTC. Amino acid sequence: CSVEGREYNEQFF.

This clonotype was found many times. The genes are TRBV10-2 and TRBJ2-1; D remains ambiguous. Germline CDR1 reads WSHSY; CDR2 reads SAAADI. The CDR3 contains 17 residues. Trimming took off 2 bases at V and 6 bases at J, with 20 bases between the two ends. The CDR3 loop reads CASSEGLRKAIGNEQFF. The CDR3 bases are TGCGCCAGCAGTGAGGGCCTCCGGAAGGCTATCGGCAATGAGCAGTTCTTC.